The 30 T cell receptor beta chains given below trace back to one sample, sequenced in a study of spatial heterogeneity in lung cancer. Findings of the study overall: Higher tumor mutation counts went along with higher counts of expanded intratumoral alpha and beta TCRs.

These receptors are not linked to any known antigen. TCRdb used MiXCR to reprocess the 5' RACE reads, holding one entry per CDR3 protein. Among approximately 8,800 distinct CDR3 sequences, less than 15% were seen once, and the ten largest hold roughly 9.6%. Time point of the sample: sample taken at primary tumor resection. Sequenced material: lung tumor tissue, taken at surgery. The source of these receptors is a male donor with early-stage non-small cell lung cancer.

The sample holds many counts of this clonotype. The V and J genes are TRBV28 and TRBJ1-4; D gene ambiguous. The germline CDR1 and CDR2 sequences are MDHEN and SYDVKM. This CDR3 is built from 12 residues. V shed 3 bases and J shed 6 bases, with 5 bases lying between them. CDR3 DNA: TGTGCCAGCAGTTTTATTCATGAAAAACTGTTTTTT. Encoded protein: CASSFIHEKLFF. Full variable domain (remainder filled in from reference TRBV28 and TRBJ1-4): DVKVTQSSRYLVKRTGEKVFLECVQDMDHENMFWYRQDPGLGLRLIYFSYDVKMKEKGDIPEGYSVSREKKERFSLILESASTNQTSMYLCASSFIHEKLFFGSGTQLSVL.

This clonotype ranks as medium-sized (0.01 to 0.1%). The chain employs TRBV7-2 and TRBJ2-1; 7 bases match TRBD2. After removal of 1 base from V and 2 bases from J, the junction contained 11 bases not matched to a gene. The CDR3 is 18 residues long. Germline assignment: CDR1 SGHTA and CDR2 FQGNSA. CDR3 protein: CASSLVLLGGSPYNEQFF. The CDR3 DNA follows: TGTGCCAGCAGCTTAGTCCTCCTCGGCGGGAGTCCCTACAATGAGCAGTTCTTC.

The gene calls are TRBV7-9 and TRBJ2-1; TRBD2 matches 9 bases. With V trimmed by 5 bases and J by 5 bases, 10 bases remained unmatched. Germline-derived CDR1 and CDR2 are SEHNR and FQNEAQ (reference sequence). This CDR3 region has 16 residues. CDR3 residues: CASSHVSGTSHNEQFF. The CDR3, as DNA: TGTGCCAGCAGCCACGTATCGGGGACTAGCCACAATGAGCAGTTCTTC. Looking up the rest from reference TRBV7-9 and TRBJ2-1 gives the full variable domain: DTGVSQNPRHKITKRGQNVTFRCDPISEHNRLYWYRQTLGQGPEFLTYFQNEAQLEKSRLLSDRFSAERPKGSFSTLEIQRTEQGDSAMYLCASSHVSGTSHNEQFFGPGTRLTVL.

This clonotype was recorded at least ten times. The chain has TRBV6-5 and TRBJ2-7, with 10 positions matching TRBD2. The length of the CDR3 is 15 residues. Germline lookup yields CDR1 MNHEY and CDR2 SVGAGI. V trimming: 2 bases; J trimming: 4 bases; junction bases outside the gene matches: 5. CDR3 nucleotides: TGTGCCAGCAGTTACGCGGCTAGCGGGAGTTACGAGCAGTACTTC. Translating gives CASSYAASGSYEQYF.

This clonotype was observed at least ten times. The chain couples TRBV10-3 to TRBJ2-2; D not certain. The CDR3 extends over 11 amino acids. Germline assignment: CDR1 ENHRY and CDR2 SYGVKD. Trimming cost V 10 bases and J 6 bases, with 9 bases left between them. CDR3 loop: CATQHPGELFF. CDR3 bases: TGTGCCACTCAACATCCCGGGGAGCTGTTTTTT.

This clonotype came up many times. The V and J genes are TRBV7-9 and TRBJ2-7; 7 bases line up with TRBD2. This CDR3 comprises 15 residues. Germline-derived CDR1 and CDR2 are SEHNR and FQNEAQ (reference sequence). After removal of 1 base from V and 2 bases from J, the junction contained 5 bases not matched to a gene. In nucleotides, the CDR3 is TGTGCCAGCAGCTTAGGGCTAGCGGAAACCTACGAGCAGTACTTC. Residues: CASSLGLAETYEQYF.

In its sample, this clonotype was seen many times. The chain recombines TRBV12-5 with TRBJ1-1; D gene unclear. CDR1 and CDR2 from the germline V gene are LGHNT and FRNRAP. V lost 1 base and J 0 bases, leaving 9 bases between the germline ends. The CDR3 sequence is 15 residues long. The CDR3 protein is CASGLESAVNTEAFF. DNA of the CDR3: TGTGCTAGTGGTTTGGAATCGGCAGTGAACACTGAAGCTTTCTTT. Based on the CDR3 plus reference TRBV12-5 and TRBJ1-1, the full variable domain is DARVTQTPRHKVTEMGQEVTMRCQPILGHNTVFWYRQTMMQGLELLAYFRNRAPLDDSGMPKDRFSAEMPDATLATLKIQPSEPRDSAVYFCASGLESAVNTEAFFGQGTRLTVV.

This clonotype qualifies as medium-sized. The V call is TRBV20-1, the J call TRBJ2-1; the match to TRBD2 covers 10 bases. Trimming cost V 3 bases and J 7 bases; bases outside gene matches: 9. Germline V gives CDR1 DFQATT, CDR2 SNEGSKA (reference sequence). The CDR3 loop spans 15 amino acids. CDR3 nucleotides: TGCAGTGCTAGGAAAACTAGCGGGATAGGTAATGAGCAGTTCTTC. The encoded protein is CSARKTSGIGNEQFF.

Within the sample, this clonotype is medium-sized. The chain combines TRBV6-6 with TRBJ1-2; 7 bases line up with TRBD1. Germline V gene data show CDR1 as MNHNY and CDR2 as SVGAGI (reference sequence). The CDR3 sequence is 15 residues long. Trimming took 5 bases from V and 8 from J; bases not matched to a gene: 14. CDR3 residues: CASSRQGGEVEGYTF. The CDR3 coding sequence is TGTGCCAGCAGTCGTCAGGGGGGGGAAGTGGAGGGCTACACCTTC.

Many counts were recorded for this clonotype. The CDR3 nucleotides read TGTGCCAGCAGTTACTCTCTCTACGAGCAGTACTTC. Its protein product is CASSYSLYEQYF. The chain combines TRBV6-2 or TRBV6-3 with TRBJ2-7; no clear D. V shed 0 bases and J shed 3 bases, with 3 bases lying between them. This CDR3 region has 12 residues. The germline V gene has CDR1 MNHEY and CDR2 SVGEGT.

This clonotype was detected only a few times. The chain links TRBV27 to TRBJ2-7; 12 bases align to TRBD2. This CDR3 region has 18 residues. Germline V CDR1 and CDR2: MNHEY, SMNVEV (reference sequence). Trimming cost V 7 bases and J 7 bases; bases outside gene matches: 20. The CDR3 DNA sequence: TGTGCCAGCATCCCTTTTGCAACTAGCGGGAGGAACCGGCGGGAGCAGTACTTC. This gives the protein CASIPFATSGRNRREQYF.

This clonotype was counted ten times or more. The chain couples TRBV28 to TRBJ2-5; 9 bases are a match to TRBD1. Looked up from germline, CDR1 is MDHEN and CDR2 is SYDVKM. The CDR3 extends over 15 amino acids. Unmatched junction bases numbered 10, after V lost 4 bases and J lost 7 bases. The CDR3 loop is CASSSYHRGLVTQYF. CDR3 nucleotides: TGTGCCAGCAGTTCTTATCACAGGGGGCTGGTGACCCAGTACTTC.

In its sample, this clonotype ranks as medium-sized (0.01 to 0.1%). The rearrangement links TRBV12-3 or TRBV12-4 to TRBJ1-1; D is uncertain. V lost 5 bases and J 7 bases, leaving 11 bases between the germline ends. This CDR3 has 12 residues. CDR3: CASSPITSEAFF. The CDR3 DNA follows: TGTGCCAGCAGTCCTATCACGAGTGAAGCTTTCTTT.

This clonotype came up many times. The genes are TRBV7-9 and TRBJ1-2, with D tentatively TRBD1 (5 bases). This CDR3 spans 13 amino acids. CDR1 is SEHNR, CDR2 FQNEAQ, per germline (reference sequence). Trimming stripped 1 base from V and 2 bases from J, with 5 bases between. The CDR3 spells CASSLGGNYGYTF. CDR3 nucleotides: TGTGCCAGCAGCTTAGGGGGGAACTATGGCTACACCTTC.

This clonotype is medium-sized (0.01 to 0.1%) by share. The chain recombines TRBV12-3 or TRBV12-4 with TRBJ2-3, with a possible D match to TRBD2 (5 bases). The CDR3 sequence is 14 residues long. The V end was cut by 7 bases, the J end by 6 bases, with 17 bases between. The CDR3 here is CASIVSGRGDTQYF. The CDR3 DNA follows: TGTGCCAGCATCGTCAGCGGACGAGGGGATACGCAGTATTTT.

The chain carries TRBV5-6 and TRBJ2-2, with D unclear. Deletions cut 0 bases from V and 7 bases from J, with 13 bases between. Germline V gene lookup returns CDR1 SGHDT and CDR2 YYEEEE. The CDR3 extends over 15 amino acids. CDR3 sequence: CASSLGWDDIGELFF. Written as DNA, the CDR3 is TGTGCCAGCAGCTTGGGTTGGGATGACATCGGGGAGCTGTTTTTT. The full variable domain, its missing parts supplied by reference TRBV5-6 and TRBJ2-2, is DAGVTQSPTHLIKTRGQQVTLRCSPKSGHDTVSWYQQALGQGPQFIFQYYEEEERQRGNFPDRFSGHQFPNYSSELNVNALLLGDSALYLCASSLGWDDIGELFFGEGSRLTVL.

The sample holds many counts of this clonotype. This chain connects TRBV10-3 to TRBJ1-2, with TRBD1 identical over 10 bases. CDR1 ENHRY and CDR2 SYGVKD come from the germline V gene. V was clipped by 8 bases and J by 5 bases; unmatched bases: 14. CDR3 length equals 16 residues. The CDR3 protein is CAIVGDGDRGSYGYTF. CDR3 sequence (DNA): TGTGCCATCGTAGGGGACGGGGACAGGGGTTCTTATGGCTACACCTTC.

This rearrangement joins TRBV7-9 to TRBJ2-3, with D perhaps matching TRBD2 (6 bases). V lost 5 bases to trimming and J lost 4 bases, with 16 bases between them. The CDR3 has 15 residues. Germline V gives CDR1 SEHNR, CDR2 FQNEAQ (reference sequence). The CDR3 loop reads CASSLSGTRADTQYF. Here the CDR3 DNA reads TGTGCCAGCAGCCTATCCGGGACTCGAGCAGATACGCAGTATTTT.

The chain joins TRBV29-1 to TRBJ2-5; TRBD1 matches 8 bases. Germline CDR1 and CDR2: SQVTM and ANQGSEA. The ends lost 5 bases at V and 2 bases at J; junction bases unmatched: 4. The CDR3 is made up of 13 amino acids. CDR3 loop: CSVWTGLQETQYF. The CDR3, as DNA: TGCAGCGTTTGGACAGGGTTACAAGAGACCCAGTACTTC.

This clonotype was recorded many times. The V and J genes are TRBV11-2 and TRBJ2-3; D is possibly TRBD2 (5 bases). The CDR3 has 16 residues. The germline V and J ends were trimmed by 4 bases and 2 bases, with 16 bases remaining between them. Germline V CDR1 and CDR2: SGHAT, FQNNGV. The CDR3 reads CASSSRTRENTDTQYF. DNA for the CDR3: TGTGCCAGCAGCTCACGGACTCGAGAAAACACAGATACGCAGTATTTT.

The V and J genes are TRBV24-1 and TRBJ2-2; D is undetermined. Trimming removed 11 bases from V and 4 bases from J, with 25 bases in between. The CDR3 sequence is 17 residues long. Germline-derived CDR1 and CDR2 are KGHDR and SFDVKD. The CDR3 bases are TGTGCCAGGCTTTGGGGAAACGAACCCTCTTGCACCGGGGAGCTGTTTTTT. It specifies CARLWGNEPSCTGELFF.

In its sample, this clonotype was seen many times. This chain joins TRBV6-6 and TRBJ2-2; TRBD1 is a possible D gene (6 bases). The V end was cut by 0 bases, the J end by 6 bases, with 17 bases between. The CDR3 spans 17 residues. The germline gives CDR1 MNHNY, CDR2 SVGAGI (reference sequence). The CDR3 nucleotides are TGTGCCAGCAGTTACTCGAGGTCAGGGGTGGATTCCGGGGAGCTGTTTTTT. As protein: CASSYSRSGVDSGELFF.

This clonotype is medium-sized (0.01 to 0.1%) in the sample. This chain connects TRBV7-2 to TRBJ2-3; D may be TRBD1 (5 bases). The CDR3 runs to 15 residues. V gave up 6 bases and J gave up 2 bases, with 15 bases separating them. Germline loops: CDR1 SGHTA, CDR2 FQGNSA. This CDR3 is CASSLNSGSTDTQYF. The CDR3 bases are TGTGCCAGCAGTCTTAATTCAGGGTCCACAGATACGCAGTATTTT.

This clonotype occurred many times. This chain joins TRBV20-1 and TRBJ1-4; no definite D call. This CDR3 is 12 amino acids long. V lost 6 bases to trimming and J lost 5 bases, with 10 bases between them. Per germline, CDR1 DFQATT and CDR2 SNEGSKA (reference sequence). CDR3 DNA: TGCAGTGCCCGTGCGGAAAATGAAAAACTGTTTTTT. Its protein is CSARAENEKLFF.

This clonotype is medium-sized within its sample. The chain has TRBV10-3 and TRBJ1-1; a weak D match, TRBD1 (5 bases). Germline CDR1 reads ENHRY; CDR2 reads SYGVKD. The CDR3 spans 13 residues. V lost 4 bases to trimming and J lost 1 base, with 7 bases between them. The CDR3 sequence is CAISGGRNTEAFF. The CDR3, as DNA: TGTGCCATCAGTGGGGGCAGGAACACTGAAGCTTTCTTT.

By sample fraction, this clonotype is medium-sized. The chain recombines TRBV20-1 with TRBJ1-1, with D unresolved. V shed 7 bases and J shed 0 bases, with 12 bases lying between them. Germline V gene data show CDR1 as DFQATT and CDR2 as SNEGSKA (reference sequence). CDR3 length equals 13 residues. CDR3 sequence: CSVSSHLNTEAFF. CDR3 sequence (DNA): TGCAGTGTCTCGTCCCATCTGAACACTGAAGCTTTCTTT.

This clonotype has ten or more counts. The chain couples TRBV27 to TRBJ2-7; TRBD1 matches at 10 bases. The ends lost 6 bases at V and 5 bases at J; junction bases unmatched: 10. In germline, CDR1 is MNHEY, CDR2 SMNVEV (reference sequence). The CDR3 consists of 15 residues. CDR3 bases: TGTGCCAGCAGCCTTAGACAGGGGGCGTTCCACGAGCAGTACTTC. This encodes CASSLRQGAFHEQYF.

V is TRBV6-6 and J is TRBJ2-5, with 8 bases that match TRBD1. Germline V gives CDR1 MNHNY, CDR2 SVGAGI (reference sequence). The CDR3 is 15 amino acids. Trimming took 2 bases from V and 4 from J; bases not matched to a gene: 6. The chain's CDR3 is CASSYDRGRGETQYF. As DNA, the CDR3 is TGTGCCAGCAGTTACGACAGGGGAAGGGGAGAGACCCAGTACTTC.

This clonotype was seen repeatedly, ten times or more. V usage is TRBV5-1 and J usage is TRBJ1-3; no clear D gene. V was pared by 0 bases and J by 1 base, with 11 bases between. The CDR3 totals 16 residues. Germline lookup yields CDR1 SGHRS and CDR2 YFSETQ. As DNA, the CDR3 is TGCGCCAGCAGCTTGGGGTACCGCTCTTCTGGAAACACCATATATTTT. Translation: CASSLGYRSSGNTIYF.

By proportion, this clonotype is medium-sized. The chain combines TRBV2 with TRBJ2-1, with D maybe TRBD2 (5 bases). The V end lost 7 bases, the J end lost 0 bases, and 13 bases lay between the germline ends. CDR1 is SNHLY, CDR2 FYNNEI, per germline. This CDR3 spans 15 amino acids. Here the CDR3 DNA reads TGTGCCAGCAACCTAGCCATGAGCTCCTACAATGAGCAGTTCTTC. Amino acid sequence: CASNLAMSSYNEQFF.